This T cell receptor (beta chain) was retrieved from a study of blood T cell repertoires in COVID-19. Original data processing: By means of reference gene primer amplification, nucleated cell counts were estimated. Generated by immunoSEQ multiplex PCR, the TCRdb table keeps only in-frame clones and is missing some. The V and J calls and clone size are taken from that table; D and trimming were inferred from the DNA. The sample shows 70,000 to 95,000 clones, over 70% of them seen only once. Germline assignment: CDR1 DFQATT and CDR2 SNEGSKA (reference sequence). The CDR3 sequence is 11 residues long. Trimming at V came to 7 bases and at J to 6 bases, leaving 4 bases not matched to a gene.

The sequencing input was peripheral blood. This chain joins TRBV20-1 and TRBJ1-2, with 8 nucleotides matching TRBD1. The sequence came from a woman between 40 and 50 years old with active or convalescent COVID-19. CDR3 in amino acids: CSVGRGHGYTF. CDR3 DNA sequence: TGCAGTGTTGGCAGGGGGCATGGCTACACCTTC.